The 22 T cell receptor beta chains given below trace back to one sample, sequenced in a study of cytomegalovirus exposure and HLA in healthy donors. Researchers ran the PCR with 60 Vbeta and 13 Jbeta primers. Assay: immunoSEQ multiplex PCR; the TCRdb copy retains only in-frame clones and omits some. The sample has roughly 240,000 clones, around 78% seen once. The material sequenced was PBMCs. Every receptor here comes from a boy aged 5-17 years in good health and CMV-seronegative.

The rearrangement joins TRBV6-6 to TRBJ2-1; 7 bases agree with TRBD1. The CDR3 has 14 residues. Unmatched junction bases numbered 10, after V lost 7 bases and J lost 7 bases. Germline lookup yields CDR1 MNHNY and CDR2 SVGAGI (reference sequence). The CDR3 DNA reads as TGTGCCAGCAAAGGACAGGTTTTGGGGAATGAGCAGTTCTTC. It codes for CASKGQVLGNEQFF.

The chain recombines TRBV13 with TRBJ2-2; D remains unclear. Germline V gives CDR1 PRHDT, CDR2 FYEKMQ (reference sequence). Trimming took 0 bases from V and 1 from J, leaving 3 bases between them. The CDR3 runs 14 residues. Written as DNA, the CDR3 is TGTGCCAGCAGCTTAGGCCTGAACACCGGGGAGCTGTTTTTT. Protein: CASSLGLNTGELFF.

CDR3 residues: CASSLVGQGHGYTF. The CDR3, as DNA: TGTGCCAGCAGCTTAGTGGGCCAGGGACACGGCTACACCTTC. The chain has TRBV7-9 and TRBJ1-2, with TRBD1 as a possible D gene (6 bases). Trimming removed 1 base from V and 8 bases from J, with 14 bases in between. The V gene's germline CDR1 is SEHNR and CDR2 FQNEAQ (reference sequence). The CDR3 is 14 amino acids. Full variable domain (remainder filled in from reference TRBV7-9 and TRBJ1-2): DTGVSQNPRHKITKRGQNVTFRCDPISEHNRLYWYRQTLGQGPEFLTYFQNEAQLEKSRLLSDRFSAERPKGSFSTLEIQRTEQGDSAMYLCASSLVGQGHGYTFGSGTRLTVV.

The genes are TRBV6-1 and TRBJ1-2, with TRBD1 as a possible D gene (6 bases). V dropped 2 bases and J dropped 8 bases, with 12 bases sitting between them. CDR1 MNHNS and CDR2 SASEGT come from the germline V gene. CDR3 length equals 13 residues. CDR3 residues: CASSETPGDGYTF. In nucleotides, the CDR3 is TGTGCCAGCAGTGAAACCCCAGGGGACGGCTACACCTTC.

The rearrangement joins TRBV15 to TRBJ2-7; D remains unclear. This CDR3 has 12 amino acids. Germline lookup yields CDR1 LNHNV and CDR2 YYDKDF (reference sequence). With 3 bases removed from V and 4 bases from J, the gap between germline ends came to 7 bases. CDR3 in amino acids: CATSRVRYEQYF. The CDR3 DNA sequence: TGTGCCACCAGCAGGGTGCGATACGAGCAGTACTTC.

The CDR3 protein is CASSLRTGGPYEQYF. The CDR3 DNA is TGTGCCAGCAGTTTAAGGACAGGGGGTCCCTACGAGCAGTACTTC. The V call is TRBV27, the J call TRBJ2-7; 10 bases are shared with TRBD1. The CDR3 is made up of 15 amino acids. Germline V gene sequence: CDR1 MNHEY, CDR2 SMNVEV (reference sequence). Trimming at V came to 2 bases and at J to 2 bases, leaving 3 bases not matched to a gene.

V is TRBV5-6 and J is TRBJ2-1; D call uncertain. The germline V gene encodes CDR1 SGHDT and CDR2 YYEEEE. The CDR3 has 14 residues. The ends were cut back, 0 bases at V and 2 bases at J, with 6 bases in the middle. CDR3 residues: CASSLVRPYNEQFF. CDR3 bases: TGTGCCAGCAGCTTGGTTCGTCCCTACAATGAGCAGTTCTTC.

V gene TRBV2 combines with J gene TRBJ1-5; 7 positions match TRBD1. The CDR3 is 16 amino acids. Germline V gene lookup returns CDR1 SNHLY and CDR2 FYNNEI. J was trimmed by 0 bases and V by 6 bases; bases with no gene match: 8. CDR3 sequence reads: CASSLKQGYSNQPQHF. As DNA, the CDR3 is TGTGCCAGCAGCTTAAAACAGGGGTATAGCAATCAGCCCCAGCATTTT.

This clone was picked up a small number of times. The rearrangement uses TRBV6-4 and TRBJ1-1; no clear D. V was clipped by 6 bases and J by 0 bases, with 8 bases between them. The CDR3 spans 13 residues. Per the germline V gene, CDR1 is MRHNA and CDR2 is SNTAGT. CDR3 amino acids: CASRLSLNTEAFF. CDR3 in DNA: TGTGCCAGCAGATTGAGCCTGAACACTGAAGCTTTCTTT.

This clone was counted between two and nine times. V is TRBV6-1 and J is TRBJ2-3; D is possibly TRBD1 (6 bases). This CDR3 is 14 amino acids long. CDR1 and CDR2 (germline): MNHNS, SASEGT. Trimming removed 8 bases at V and 4 bases at J, with 16 bases between. CDR3 DNA sequence: TGTGCCAGCCTCAAGGACAGAGTAGCAGATACGCAGTATTTT. It specifies CASLKDRVADTQYF.

The chain has TRBV29-1 and TRBJ1-2; 9 nucleotides line up with TRBD1. This CDR3 is built from 15 residues. Germline V lookup: CDR1 SQVTM, CDR2 ANQGSEA. The V and J ends lost 6 bases and 2 bases, in that order; junction bases with no gene match: 10. CDR3: CSVWGRDRENYGYTF. The CDR3, as DNA: TGCAGCGTCTGGGGGCGGGACAGGGAGAACTATGGCTACACCTTC.

The rearrangement joins TRBV18 to TRBJ2-1; 7 nucleotides match TRBD1. The ends lost 5 bases at V and 3 bases at J; junction bases unmatched: 13. From germline, CDR1 is KGHSH and CDR2 LQKENI. The CDR3 spans 17 residues. As DNA, the CDR3 is TGTGCCAGCTCATCCAAAGGCCCGGGACAGAACTACAATGAGCAGTTCTTC. It specifies CASSSKGPGQNYNEQFF.

This clone appeared a few times. The V gene is TRBV7-8, the J gene TRBJ2-7; D remains ambiguous. Germline CDR1 is SGHVS and CDR2 is FQNEAQ. The V end was cut by 0 bases, the J end by 1 base, with 4 bases between. This CDR3 spans 13 amino acids. The CDR3 DNA reads as TGTGCCAGCAGCTTAGCGCGATCCTACGAGCAGTACTTC. Translating it yields CASSLARSYEQYF.

The chain combines TRBV2 with TRBJ2-7, with a weak D call TRBD2 (6 bases). V was pared by 4 bases and J by 5 bases, with 18 bases between. Germline lookup yields CDR1 SNHLY and CDR2 FYNNEI. The CDR3 runs 15 residues. CDR3 region: CASSGAPTGGHEQYF. In DNA form, the CDR3 reads TGTGCCAGCAGTGGGGCCCCCACAGGAGGGCACGAGCAGTACTTC.

This clone has more than one count but fewer than ten. The identical CDR3 is also encoded by other nucleotide sequences in the sample. The gene calls are TRBV5-1 and TRBJ1-5, with a weak D call TRBD1 (5 bases). From germline, CDR1 is SGHRS and CDR2 YFSETQ. This CDR3 contains 14 residues. Trimming removed 4 bases at V and 1 base at J, with 9 bases between. The CDR3 reads CASSPTGSNQPQHF. CDR3 DNA sequence: TGCGCCAGCAGCCCAACAGGAAGCAATCAGCCCCAGCATTTT.

The V and J genes are TRBV25-1 and TRBJ1-6; a possible D gene is TRBD1 (5 bases). Per the germline V gene, CDR1 is MGHDK and CDR2 is SYGVNS. This CDR3 is 17 amino acids long. V lost 6 bases and J lost 0, with 15 bases in between. The DNA for the CDR3 is TGTGCCAGCAGCCCCTGGGACTCCAGCTCCTATAATTCACCCCTCCACTTT. It translates to CASSPWDSSSYNSPLHF.

The chain recombines TRBV5-6 with TRBJ1-2; 8 bases fit TRBD1. Trimming took 0 bases from V and 5 from J; bases not matched to a gene: 6. Germline V gene sequence: CDR1 SGHDT, CDR2 YYEEEE. The CDR3 totals 15 residues. Written as DNA, the CDR3 is TGTGCCAGCAGCTTGGGGCAGGGGGCGGTGTATGGCTACACCTTC. Amino acids: CASSLGQGAVYGYTF.

This chain links TRBV7-9 with TRBJ1-2; D perhaps matches TRBD1 (5 bases). Germline CDR1 is SEHNR and CDR2 is FQNEAQ (reference sequence). V shed 8 bases and J shed 4 bases, with 14 bases lying between them. The CDR3 runs to 13 residues. The CDR3 is CASASGATYGYTF. CDR3 nucleotide sequence: TGTGCCAGCGCCTCTGGGGCTACCTATGGCTACACCTTC.

This clone was observed a single time. A read error may produce the germline difference seen at one junction end. V and J are TRBV5-6 and TRBJ2-2; TRBD2 is a possible D gene (6 bases). The CDR3 spans 15 residues. CDR1 and CDR2 from the germline V gene are SGHDT and YYEEEE. Here the CDR3 DNA reads TGTGCCAGCAGCTTGGCGGGGATCCACACCGGGGGGCTGTTTTTT. The encoded protein is CASSLAGIHTGGLFF.

This clone has just one count. V is TRBV19 and J is TRBJ1-2; 10 bases fit TRBD1. The CDR3 runs 15 residues. Germline assignment: CDR1 LNHDA and CDR2 SQIVND (reference sequence). The V gene end was trimmed by 7 bases and the J gene end by 0 bases; junction bases not matched to a gene: 5. This CDR3 is CASTDRGRANYGYTF. The CDR3 DNA reads TGTGCCAGTACTGACAGGGGGCGGGCTAACTATGGCTACACCTTC.

The J gene is TRBJ1-2, the V gene TRBV19; 7 bases fit TRBD1. Per germline, CDR1 LNHDA and CDR2 SQIVND (reference sequence). After removal of 4 bases from V and 8 bases from J, the junction contained 7 bases not matched to a gene. This CDR3 region has 13 residues. The CDR3 DNA is TGTGCCAGTAGTACCGACAGGGTGAGCGGCTACACCTTC. Its protein product is CASSTDRVSGYTF.

The chain has TRBV5-1 and TRBJ1-5; D is unresolved. This CDR3 has 13 residues. Trimming took 4 bases from V and 6 from J, leaving 11 bases between them. CDR1 and CDR2 (germline): SGHRS, YFSETQ. CDR3: CASSAGISQPQHF. As DNA, the CDR3 is TGCGCCAGCAGCGCGGGGATTAGTCAGCCCCAGCATTTT.